A selection of T cell receptor beta chains follows, all from one sample in a study of shared clonotypes between healthy human individuals. Generated by immunoSEQ multiplex PCR, the TCRdb table keeps only in-frame clones and is missing some. Of about 820,000 clones listed, about 92% are singletons. The sample comprised naive CD8+ T cells sorted from blood. Receptors originate from a man under 40 in good health. The CDR3 runs from the conserved cysteine through the conserved F or W. D genes are given only for firm matches. Not every row has a clone size; where given, it reads once, few, many or a size class.

j_call v_call cdr3_length clone_size d_call cdr3_aa cdr3_nt
TRBJ1-5 TRBV19 12 - - CASSPLYQPQHF TGTGCCAGTAGTCCTCTCTATCAGCCCCAGCATTTT
TRBJ2-7 TRBV19 15 - TRBD2 CASSPGLANSYEQYF TGTGCCAGTAGCCCCGGACTAGCGAATTCCTACGAGCAGTACTTC
TRBJ2-7 TRBV7-9 11 - - CASSYGDEQYF TGTGCCAGCAGCTATGGGGACGAGCAGTACTTC
TRBJ2-3 TRBV19 11 - - CASKFQATQYF TGTGCCAGTAAATTTCAGGCTACGCAGTATTTT
TRBJ2-7 TRBV29-1 16 - TRBD1 CSVEVWTGQGSYEQYF TGCAGCGTTGAAGTCTGGACGGGACAGGGATCCTACGAGCAGTACTTC
TRBJ2-1 TRBV11-2 15 - TRBD2 CASSLEGLAGASEFF TGTGCCAGCAGCTTAGAGGGACTAGCGGGAGCTTCGGAGTTCTTC
TRBJ1-1 TRBV6-6 12 - - CASSSGNTEAFF TGTGCCAGCAGTTCCGGGAACACTGAAGCTTTCTTT
TRBJ2-1 TRBV7-6 13 few TRBD1 CASSADRFNEQFF TGTGCCAGCAGCGCGGACAGGTTCAATGAGCAGTTCTTC
TRBJ2-5 TRBV2 13 - TRBD1 CASSVTGLETQYF TGTGCCAGCAGCGTGACAGGGTTGGAGACCCAGTACTTC
TRBJ2-1 TRBV4-3 12 - - CASSQVGNEQFF TGCGCCAGCAGCCAAGTCGGTAATGAGCAGTTCTTC
TRBJ2-1 TRBV6-6 16 - - CASSYSIRTAHNEQFF TGTGCCAGCAGTTACTCGATACGGACAGCTCACAATGAGCAGTTCTTC
TRBJ1-2 TRBV29-1 14 few - CSVGSATPLYGYTF TGCAGCGTTGGTAGTGCGACGCCACTCTATGGCTACACCTTC
TRBJ2-3 TRBV29-1 12 - - CSAGSLADTQYF TGCAGCGCCGGGAGTCTCGCAGATACGCAGTATTTT
TRBJ1-5 TRBV7-7 17 - - CASSLFRYRGANQPQHF TGTGCCAGCAGCTTGTTTCGGTATAGGGGGGCTAACCAGCCCCAGCATTTT
TRBJ2-7 TRBV5-5 15 - - CASSLSGSGLWEQYF TGTGCCAGCAGCTTGTCGGGTTCAGGGTTGTGGGAGCAGTACTTC
TRBJ2-3 TRBV29-1 17 - TRBD1 CSVEVRVGQGISDTQYF TGCAGCGTTGAAGTTCGCGTAGGACAGGGGATTTCAGATACGCAGTATTTT
TRBJ2-1 TRBV28 12 once - CASTLGYNEQFF TGTGCCAGCACCCTAGGATACAATGAGCAGTTCTTC
TRBJ2-2 TRBV6-5 13 - TRBD2 CASRGGYTGELFF TGTGCCAGCAGGGGGGGGTACACCGGGGAGCTGTTTTTT
TRBJ1-2 TRBV27 15 - - CASSLYTGPGYGYTF TGTGCCAGCAGTTTATATACAGGGCCTGGCTATGGCTACACCTTC
TRBJ2-7 TRBV5-5 15 - TRBD1 CASSWRQGPAYEQYF TGTGCCAGCAGTTGGAGACAGGGGCCAGCCTACGAGCAGTACTTC
TRBJ2-1 TRBV15 15 - - CATSRESGSYNEQFF TGTGCCACCAGCAGAGAGTCGGGCTCCTACAATGAGCAGTTCTTC
TRBJ1-4 TRBV4-1 15 - TRBD1 CASSPVPGQGEKLFF TGCGCCAGCAGCCCCGTGCCGGGACAGGGAGAAAAACTGTTTTTT
TRBJ2-1 TRBV7-8 16 once TRBD2 CASSTPGLAGANEQFF TGTGCCAGCAGCACCCCGGGACTAGCGGGAGCCAATGAGCAGTTCTTC
TRBJ2-1 TRBV15 16 - - CATSRDDGGSYNEQFF TGTGCCACCAGCAGAGATGACGGGGGCTCCTACAATGAGCAGTTCTTC
TRBJ1-5 TRBV4-1 14 - - CASSQGYMDQPQHF TGCGCCAGCAGCCAAGGATATATGGACCAGCCCCAGCATTTT
TRBJ2-1 TRBV10-2 12 - - CATTGFDNEQFF TGCGCCACCACAGGTTTCGACAATGAGCAGTTCTTC
TRBJ2-2 TRBV2 11 - - CASSAHGELFF TGTGCCAGCAGTGCTCACGGGGAGCTGTTTTTT
TRBJ2-1 TRBV9 14 - - CASSVVEGYNEQFF TGTGCCAGCAGCGTAGTAGAGGGTTACAATGAGCAGTTCTTC
TRBJ2-2 TRBV29-1 18 - TRBD2 CSVEGGTSGRAEDGELFF TGCAGCGTTGAAGGGGGGACTAGCGGGAGGGCCGAGGACGGGGAGCTGTTTTTT
TRBJ2-7 TRBV27 13 - TRBD1 CASRGQDPYEQYF TGTGCCAGCCGTGGACAGGATCCCTACGAGCAGTACTTC
TRBJ2-2 TRBV7-7 17 - TRBD2 CASSLSAGVVNTGELFF TGTGCTAGCAGTTTATCAGCGGGAGTAGTGAACACCGGGGAGCTGTTTTTT